Listed below are T cell receptor beta chains from one sample, sequenced in a study of glioma-infiltrating T cells. Each CDR3 protein is one row after TCRdb ran MiXCR on the multiplex PCR reads. The repertoire holds about 190,000 distinct CDR3 sequences, with roughly a third as singletons. Sequenced input: glioma tissue, nonneoplastic brain tissue, or PBMCs (not recorded which). Receptor source: a human donor with low-grade glioma or glioblastoma, undergoing nonglioma brain surgery, or in good health (not recorded which). Each CDR3 is given with its conserved first and last residue. The D gene is left open where the match is weak.

cdr3_aa	v_call	j_call	d_call
CASRRGGGSTDTQYF	TRBV6-1	TRBJ2-3	TRBD2
CATTKTGDYNEQFF	TRBV11-1	TRBJ2-1	.
CASSPGLTRNTIYF	TRBV19	TRBJ1-3	.
CATTGGEVYGYTF	TRBV28	TRBJ1-2	TRBD1
CASTQRADTQYF	TRBV6-2/TRBV6-3	TRBJ2-3	.
CASSPASGRAGDTQYF	TRBV18	TRBJ2-3	TRBD2
CASSPFRDPLYEQYF	TRBV14	TRBJ2-7	.
CASTPRPLGSYNEQFF	TRBV19	TRBJ2-1	.
CASSLGGSRAVGYTF	TRBV12-3/TRBV12-4	TRBJ1-2	.
CAWRGDLRQTEAFF	TRBV30	TRBJ1-1	.
CASSLPRSGTDTQYF	TRBV12-3/TRBV12-4	TRBJ2-3	.
CASDRAADTQYF	TRBV2	TRBJ2-3	TRBD1
CSARRQGYNEQFF	TRBV20-1	TRBJ2-1	TRBD1
CASIRGQWDEQFF	TRBV12-3/TRBV12-4	TRBJ2-1	.
CASSLADDYNEQFF	TRBV28	TRBJ2-1	TRBD2
CASSQDKGWGPRAGETQYF	TRBV3-1	TRBJ2-5	.
CASSQRGADTEAFF	TRBV3-1	TRBJ1-1	.
CASSYSNNAPQHF	TRBV6-5	TRBJ1-5	.
CASSQDGKLGQDGYTF	TRBV4-1	TRBJ1-2	TRBD1
CAGRTGTGSYNEQFF	TRBV27	TRBJ2-1	TRBD1
CATSRENMGGFTDTQYF	TRBV15	TRBJ2-3	.
CASRTGGLAFF	TRBV6-2/TRBV6-3	TRBJ1-1	.
CASSPETAFSNQPQHF	TRBV7-2	TRBJ1-5	.
CASMSSGRETDTQYF	TRBV6-2/TRBV6-3	TRBJ2-3	TRBD2
CASRLTGDTDTQYF	TRBV19	TRBJ2-3	.
CATTHPFNYGYTF	TRBV28	TRBJ1-2	.
CASSPQANEQFF	TRBV6-2/TRBV6-3	TRBJ2-1	.
CASSIVLSGELFF	TRBV19	TRBJ2-2	.
CASRGMTGISSYNEQFF	TRBV28	TRBJ2-1	.
CSVEVGQGYEQFF	TRBV29-1	TRBJ2-1	TRBD1
CASSLVPGSSYEQYF	TRBV5-1	TRBJ2-7	.
CASRTSGRGVVALNEQFF	TRBV28	TRBJ2-1	TRBD2
CSARTSREQFF	TRBV29-1	TRBJ2-1	TRBD2
CAIRGDGTDEKLFF	TRBV10-3	TRBJ1-4	.
CGEVYEQYF	TRBV7-9	TRBJ2-7	.
CASSIGGQGSYEQYF	TRBV19	TRBJ2-7	TRBD1
CASSQDRAGVEQFF	TRBV4-3	TRBJ2-1	TRBD2
CASDLVAGQYQETQYF	TRBV19	TRBJ2-5	.
CASSHSTGTTDYEQYF	TRBV6-2/TRBV6-3	TRBJ2-7	.
CASSPSDRVRVEQYF	TRBV9	TRBJ2-7	TRBD1
CASSRGDPETQYF	TRBV6-1	TRBJ2-5	TRBD2
CASRPGQLTNYGYTF	TRBV6-1	TRBJ1-2	.
CASSISPGQFTGELFF	TRBV19	TRBJ2-2	TRBD1
CAISESETTDGYTF	TRBV10-3	TRBJ1-2	.
CASSLTSGSIETQYF	TRBV7-2	TRBJ2-5	TRBD2
CASRKRTSGSDEQFF	TRBV6-2/TRBV6-3	TRBJ2-1	TRBD2
CASSLTGTGGLGYTF	TRBV5-1	TRBJ1-2	.
CSASSGETQYF	TRBV20-1	TRBJ2-5	.
CASRRQGAYEQYF	TRBV27	TRBJ2-7	TRBD1
CASGNGTAHSGANVLTF	TRBV27	TRBJ2-6	TRBD1
CACSLGASMVGELFF	TRBV5-1	TRBJ1-4	.
CASSRPGLAETDTQYF	TRBV4-1	TRBJ2-3	TRBD2
CASSRVGSGNTIYF	TRBV6-1	TRBJ1-3	.
CAISDRLAGAYNEQYF	TRBV10-3	TRBJ2-7	TRBD2
CAGYRGYEQYF	TRBV28	TRBJ2-7	TRBD1
CASSPDGGNQPQHF	TRBV18	TRBJ1-5	.
CASSPGGVNNYEQYF	TRBV7-3	TRBJ2-7	TRBD1
CASSGAGGPDNEQFF	TRBV7-6	TRBJ2-1	TRBD2
CASSLAAGGFSNEQFF	TRBV12-3/TRBV12-4	TRBJ2-1	TRBD2